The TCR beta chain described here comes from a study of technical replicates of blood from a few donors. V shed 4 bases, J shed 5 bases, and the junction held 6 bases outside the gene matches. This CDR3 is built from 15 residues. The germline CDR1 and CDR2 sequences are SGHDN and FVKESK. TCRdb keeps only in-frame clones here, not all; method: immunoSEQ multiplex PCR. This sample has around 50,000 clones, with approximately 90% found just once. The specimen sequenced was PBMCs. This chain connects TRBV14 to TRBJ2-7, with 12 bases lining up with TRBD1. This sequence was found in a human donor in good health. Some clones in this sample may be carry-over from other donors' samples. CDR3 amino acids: CASSRQGTGGHEQYF. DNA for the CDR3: TGTGCCAGCAGCCGGCAAGGGACAGGGGGCCACGAGCAGTACTTC.